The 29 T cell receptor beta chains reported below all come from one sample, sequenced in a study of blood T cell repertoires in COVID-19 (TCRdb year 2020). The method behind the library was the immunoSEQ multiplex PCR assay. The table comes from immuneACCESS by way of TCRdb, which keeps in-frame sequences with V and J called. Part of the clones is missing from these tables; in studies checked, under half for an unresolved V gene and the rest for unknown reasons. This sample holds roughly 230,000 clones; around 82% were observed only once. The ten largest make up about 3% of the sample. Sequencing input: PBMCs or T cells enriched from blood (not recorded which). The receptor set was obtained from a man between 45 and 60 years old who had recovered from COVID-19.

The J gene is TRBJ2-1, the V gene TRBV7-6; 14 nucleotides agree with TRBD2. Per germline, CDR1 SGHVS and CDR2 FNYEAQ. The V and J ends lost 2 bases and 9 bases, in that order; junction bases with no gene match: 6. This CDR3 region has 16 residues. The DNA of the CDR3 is TGTGCCAGCAGCTTAATGACTAGCGGGGGGGTCGGTGAGCAGTTCTTC. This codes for CASSLMTSGGVGEQFF.

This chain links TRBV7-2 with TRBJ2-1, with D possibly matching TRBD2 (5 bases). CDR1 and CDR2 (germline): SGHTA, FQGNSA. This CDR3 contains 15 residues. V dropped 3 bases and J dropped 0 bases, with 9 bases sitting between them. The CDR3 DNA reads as TGTGCCAGCAGCTTCAGCGGCAGCTCCTACAATGAGCAGTTCTTC. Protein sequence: CASSFSGSSYNEQFF. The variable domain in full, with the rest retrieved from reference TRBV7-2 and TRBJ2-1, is GAGVSQSPSNKVTEKGKDVELRCDPISGHTALYWYRQSLGQGLEFLIYFQGNSAPDKSGLPSDRFSAERTGGSVSTLTIQRTQQEDSAVYLCASSFSGSSYNEQFFGPGTRLTVL.

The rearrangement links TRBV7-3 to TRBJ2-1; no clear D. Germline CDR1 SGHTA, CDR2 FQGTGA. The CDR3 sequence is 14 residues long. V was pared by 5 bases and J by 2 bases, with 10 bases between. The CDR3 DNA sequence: TGTGCCAGCAGCCCTGACTTGGCCTACAATGAGCAGTTCTTC. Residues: CASSPDLAYNEQFF.

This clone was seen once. The DNA of the CDR3 is TGTGCCAGCAGTTACGGGACTACCCTTAGCTCCTACAATGAGCAGTTCTTC. It codes for CASSYGTTLSSYNEQFF. V and J are TRBV6-2 or TRBV6-3 and TRBJ2-1, with 7 bases fitting TRBD2. Germline V gives CDR1 MNHEY, CDR2 SVGEGT. Trimming cost V 2 bases and J 0 bases; bases outside gene matches: 7. The CDR3 contains 17 residues.

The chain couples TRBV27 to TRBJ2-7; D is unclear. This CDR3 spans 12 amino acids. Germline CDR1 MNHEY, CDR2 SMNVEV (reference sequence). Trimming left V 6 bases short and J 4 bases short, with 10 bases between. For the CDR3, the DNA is TGTGCCAGCAGCTTCCTAGGATACGAGCAGTACTTC. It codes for CASSFLGYEQYF.

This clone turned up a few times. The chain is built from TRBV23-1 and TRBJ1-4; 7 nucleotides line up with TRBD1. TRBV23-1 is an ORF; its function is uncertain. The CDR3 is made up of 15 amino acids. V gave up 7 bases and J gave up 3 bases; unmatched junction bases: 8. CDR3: CASTDRTGANEKLFF. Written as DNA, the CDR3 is TGCGCCAGCACTGATCGGACAGGCGCTAATGAAAAACTGTTTTTT.

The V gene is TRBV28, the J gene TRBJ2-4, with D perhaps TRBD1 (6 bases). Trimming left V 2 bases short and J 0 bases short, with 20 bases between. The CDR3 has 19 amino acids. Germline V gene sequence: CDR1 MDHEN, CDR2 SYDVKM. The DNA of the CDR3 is TGTGCCAGCAGTTTAATTCGGGACGGGACACCCCTAGCCAAAAACATTCAGTACTTC. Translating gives CASSLIRDGTPLAKNIQYF.

The CDR3 loop is CASSSLLDSFEKLFF. DNA of the CDR3: TGTGCCAGCAGTTCCCTCCTGGACAGTTTTGAAAAACTGTTTTTT. The chain joins TRBV28 to TRBJ1-4, with D perhaps TRBD1 (6 bases). The V gene's germline CDR1 is MDHEN and CDR2 SYDVKM. This CDR3 contains 15 residues. Trimming pared 4 bases from V and 7 bases from J, leaving 16 bases between.

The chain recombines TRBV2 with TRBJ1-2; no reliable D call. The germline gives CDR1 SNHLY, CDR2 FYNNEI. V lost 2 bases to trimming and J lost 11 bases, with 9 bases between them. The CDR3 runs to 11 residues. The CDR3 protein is CASSEWGGYTF. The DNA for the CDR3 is TGTGCCAGCAGTGAATGGGGAGGATACACCTTC.

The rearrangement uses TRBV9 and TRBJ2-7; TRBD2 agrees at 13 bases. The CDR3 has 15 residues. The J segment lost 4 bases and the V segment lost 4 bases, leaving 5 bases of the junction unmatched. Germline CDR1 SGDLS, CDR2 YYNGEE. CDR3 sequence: CASSRTSGGVYEQYF. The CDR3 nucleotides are TGTGCCAGCAGCCGTACTAGCGGGGGGGTATACGAGCAGTACTTC.

CDR3 amino acids: CAIGGQGANEQFF. The CDR3, as DNA: TGTGCCATAGGGGGACAGGGTGCGAATGAGCAGTTCTTC. The J gene is TRBJ2-1, the V gene TRBV10-3, with 9 nucleotides matching TRBD1. The germline V gene has CDR1 ENHRY and CDR2 SYGVKD. This CDR3 spans 13 amino acids. V shed 9 bases and J 7 bases; nucleotides not matched to a gene: 7.

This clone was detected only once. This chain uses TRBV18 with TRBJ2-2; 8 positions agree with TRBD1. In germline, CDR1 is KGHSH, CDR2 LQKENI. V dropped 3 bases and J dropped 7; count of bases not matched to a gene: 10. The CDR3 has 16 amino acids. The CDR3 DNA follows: TGTGCCAGCTCACCTAATGACAGGGGTGTTGGCGGGGAGCTGTTTTTT. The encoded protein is CASSPNDRGVGGELFF.

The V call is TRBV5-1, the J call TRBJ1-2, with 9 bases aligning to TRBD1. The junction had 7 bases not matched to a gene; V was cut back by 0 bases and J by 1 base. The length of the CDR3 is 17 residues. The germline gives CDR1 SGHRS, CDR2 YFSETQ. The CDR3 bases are TGCGCCAGCAGCTTGGCCATCGGACAGGGGTTTAACTATGGCTACACCTTC. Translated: CASSLAIGQGFNYGYTF.

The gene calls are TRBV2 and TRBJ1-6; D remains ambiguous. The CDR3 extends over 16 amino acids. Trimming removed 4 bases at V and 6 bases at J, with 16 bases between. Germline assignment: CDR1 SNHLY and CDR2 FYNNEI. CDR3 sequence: CASSVAYPGPNSPLHF. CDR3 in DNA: TGTGCCAGCAGTGTTGCCTATCCAGGTCCTAATTCACCCCTCCACTTT.

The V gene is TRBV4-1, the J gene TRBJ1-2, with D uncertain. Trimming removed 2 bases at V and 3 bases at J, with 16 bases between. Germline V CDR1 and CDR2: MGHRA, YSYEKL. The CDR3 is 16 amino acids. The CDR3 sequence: CASSQSTESGDYGYTF. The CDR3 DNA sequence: TGCGCCAGCAGCCAATCTACTGAGTCCGGGGACTATGGCTACACCTTC.

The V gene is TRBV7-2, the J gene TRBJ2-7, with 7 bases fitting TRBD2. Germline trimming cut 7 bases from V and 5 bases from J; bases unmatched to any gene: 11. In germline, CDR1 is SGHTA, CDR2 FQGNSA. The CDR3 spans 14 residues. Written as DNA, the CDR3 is TGTGCCAGCACGACTAGCCTTATCTCTGACGAGCAGTACTTC. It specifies CASTTSLISDEQYF. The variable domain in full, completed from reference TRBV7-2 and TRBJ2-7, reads GAGVSQSPSNKVTEKGKDVELRCDPISGHTALYWYRQSLGQGLEFLIYFQGNSAPDKSGLPSDRFSAERTGGSVSTLTIQRTQQEDSAVYLCASTTSLISDEQYFGPGTRLTVT.

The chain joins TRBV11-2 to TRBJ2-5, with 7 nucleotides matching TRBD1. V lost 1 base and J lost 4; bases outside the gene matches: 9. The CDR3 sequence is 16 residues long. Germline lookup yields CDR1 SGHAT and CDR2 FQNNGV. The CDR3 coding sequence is TGTGCCAGCAGCTTAGTTACGAGGGGGCGAGGAGAGACCCAGTACTTC. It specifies CASSLVTRGRGETQYF.

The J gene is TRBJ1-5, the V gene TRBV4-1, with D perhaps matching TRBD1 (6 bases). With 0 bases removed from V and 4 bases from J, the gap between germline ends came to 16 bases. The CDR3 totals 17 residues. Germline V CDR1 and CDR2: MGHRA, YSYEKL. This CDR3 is CASSQEGAGAGNQPQHF. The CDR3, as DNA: TGCGCCAGCAGCCAAGAAGGGGCGGGGGCGGGTAATCAGCCCCAGCATTTT.

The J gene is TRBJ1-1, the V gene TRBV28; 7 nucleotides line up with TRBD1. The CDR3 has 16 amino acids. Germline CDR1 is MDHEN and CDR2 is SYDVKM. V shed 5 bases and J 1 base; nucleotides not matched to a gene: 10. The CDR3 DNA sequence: TGTGCCAGCAGTCCCCACACAGGGGCGGGGAACACTGAAGCTTTCTTT. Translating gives CASSPHTGAGNTEAFF.

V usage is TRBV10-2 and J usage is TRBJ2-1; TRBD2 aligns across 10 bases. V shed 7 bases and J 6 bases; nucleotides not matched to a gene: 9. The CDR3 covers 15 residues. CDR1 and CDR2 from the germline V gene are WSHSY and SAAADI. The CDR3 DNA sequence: TGCGCCAGCAAGAATAGCGGGAGGACAATCAATGAGCAGTTCTTC. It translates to CASKNSGRTINEQFF.

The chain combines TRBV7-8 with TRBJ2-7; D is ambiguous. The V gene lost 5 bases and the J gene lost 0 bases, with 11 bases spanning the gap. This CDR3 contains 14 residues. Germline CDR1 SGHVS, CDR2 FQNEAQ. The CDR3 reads CASSVLVNSYEQYF. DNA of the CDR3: TGTGCCAGCAGCGTCCTAGTAAACTCCTACGAGCAGTACTTC.

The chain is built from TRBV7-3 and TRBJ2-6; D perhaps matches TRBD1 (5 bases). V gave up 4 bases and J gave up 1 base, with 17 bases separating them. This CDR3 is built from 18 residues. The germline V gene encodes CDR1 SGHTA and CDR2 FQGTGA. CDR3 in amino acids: CASSSIRSGISGANVLTF. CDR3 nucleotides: TGTGCCAGCAGCTCAATAAGGTCAGGGATTTCTGGGGCCAACGTCCTGACTTTC.

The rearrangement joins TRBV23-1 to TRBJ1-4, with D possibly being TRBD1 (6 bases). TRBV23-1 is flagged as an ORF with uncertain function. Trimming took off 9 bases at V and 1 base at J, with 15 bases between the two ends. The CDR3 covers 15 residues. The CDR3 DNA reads TGCGCCAGTCCGCGATCAGGGGAAACTAATGAAAAACTGTTTTTT. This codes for CASPRSGETNEKLFF.

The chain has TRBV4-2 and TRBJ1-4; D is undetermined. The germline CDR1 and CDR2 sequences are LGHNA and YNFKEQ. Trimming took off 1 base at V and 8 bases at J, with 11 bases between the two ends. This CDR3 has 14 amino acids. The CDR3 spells CASSQGRRQEKLFF. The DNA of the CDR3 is TGTGCCAGCAGCCAAGGTAGGCGGCAGGAAAAACTGTTTTTT.

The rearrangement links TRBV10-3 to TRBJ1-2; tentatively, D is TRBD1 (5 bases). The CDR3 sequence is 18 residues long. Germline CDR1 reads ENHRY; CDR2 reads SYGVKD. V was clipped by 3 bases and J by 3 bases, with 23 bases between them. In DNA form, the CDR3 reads TGTGCCATCAGTGACGGGTCGTGGCAGGGAAGTAGGGACTATGGCTACACCTTC. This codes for CAISDGSWQGSRDYGYTF.

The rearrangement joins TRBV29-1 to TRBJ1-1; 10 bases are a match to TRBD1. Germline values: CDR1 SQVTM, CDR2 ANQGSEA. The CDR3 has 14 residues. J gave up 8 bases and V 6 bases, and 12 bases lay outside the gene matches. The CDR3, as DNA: TGCAGCGTGCGCGGGACAGGGGCCCCATGGGAAGCTTTCTTT. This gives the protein CSVRGTGAPWEAFF.

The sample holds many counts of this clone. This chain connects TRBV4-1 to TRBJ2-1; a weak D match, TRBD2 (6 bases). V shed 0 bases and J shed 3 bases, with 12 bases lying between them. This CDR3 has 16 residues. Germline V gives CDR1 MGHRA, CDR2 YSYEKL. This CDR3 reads CASSQDARRGYNEQFF. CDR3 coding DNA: TGCGCCAGCAGCCAAGATGCGAGGAGGGGCTACAATGAGCAGTTCTTC.

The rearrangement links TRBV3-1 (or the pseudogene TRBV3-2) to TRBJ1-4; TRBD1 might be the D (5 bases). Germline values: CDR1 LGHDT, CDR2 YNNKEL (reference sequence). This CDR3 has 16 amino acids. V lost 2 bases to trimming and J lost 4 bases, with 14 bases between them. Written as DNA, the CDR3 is TGTGCCAGCAGCCAATTGGGGGGAGGATATAATGAAAAACTGTTTTTT. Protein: CASSQLGGGYNEKLFF.

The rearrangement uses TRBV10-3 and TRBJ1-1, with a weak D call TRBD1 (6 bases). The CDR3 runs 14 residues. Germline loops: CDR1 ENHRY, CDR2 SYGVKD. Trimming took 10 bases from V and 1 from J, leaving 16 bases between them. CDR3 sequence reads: CASLETGQNTEAFF. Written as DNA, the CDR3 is TGTGCCAGTTTGGAAACGGGACAGAACACTGAAGCTTTCTTT.